This T cell receptor (beta chain) was documented in a study of blood T cell repertoires in COVID-19. In the original processing: Reference gene primer amplification yielded estimated nucleated cell counts. Only in-frame clones appear in the TCRdb table, and some are missing; sequencing was by immunoSEQ multiplex PCR. That table supplies the V and J calls and clone size; D and trimming were determined from the DNA. The data contain just under 50,000 clones, around 79% of them singletons. The ends were cut back, 9 bases at V and 3 bases at J, with 15 bases in the middle. The CDR3 extends over 14 amino acids. CDR1 and CDR2 from the germline V gene are WSHSY and SAAADI.

Sequencing was done on a sample of peripheral blood. This TCR was sampled from a man in his 70s with acute or convalescent COVID-19. This chain links TRBV10-2 with TRBJ1-3; a weak D match, TRBD1 (5 bases). CDR3 sequence: CASRNGGLGNTIYF. The CDR3 DNA is TGCGCCAGTCGGAACGGGGGACTTGGAAACACCATATATTTT.